This entry lists 15 T cell receptor beta chains sequenced from one sample in a study of cytomegalovirus exposure and HLA in healthy donors. PCR amplification relied on 60 Vbeta primers (plus 13 Jbeta primers). Sequencing used immunoSEQ multiplex PCR; TCRdb keeps in-frame clones, though not all of them. The top ten clones hold 20% to 25% of a sample with tens of thousands of clones, about 60% of them seen once. Input material: PBMCs. The receptors were sampled from a man aged 45-60 years in good health and CMV-seropositive.

This clone was seen a handful of times. V usage is TRBV5-4 and J usage is TRBJ2-5; D remains unclear. Trimming pared 2 bases from V and 2 bases from J, leaving 4 bases between. Germline-derived CDR1 and CDR2 are SGHNT and YYREEE (reference sequence). This CDR3 contains 12 residues. Here the CDR3 reads CASSFRQETQYF. The DNA for the CDR3 is TGTGCCAGCAGCTTTAGACAAGAGACCCAGTACTTC.

The V gene is TRBV10-1, the J gene TRBJ2-3; 13 nucleotides match TRBD2. The CDR3 runs to 15 residues. Germline V CDR1 and CDR2: WNHNN, SYGVQD (reference sequence). Trimming at V came to 4 bases and at J to 6 bases, leaving 4 bases not matched to a gene. DNA of the CDR3: TGCGCCAGCAGTGGGACTAGCGGGAGAGCGGATACGCAGTATTTT. Amino acids: CASSGTSGRADTQYF.

This clone was detected a few times. The J gene is TRBJ2-5, the V gene TRBV29-1, with D perhaps matching TRBD2 (6 bases). CDR3 size: 12 residues. Germline CDR1 reads SQVTM; CDR2 reads ANQGSEA. The CDR3 loop is CVSTRGTKTQYF. The CDR3 DNA reads as TGCGTATCCACGCGGGGTACGAAGACCCAGTACTTC.

A single count supports this clone. The V gene is TRBV29-1, the J gene TRBJ2-5, with D perhaps matching TRBD1 (7 bases). Trimming stripped 7 bases from V and 1 base from J, with 22 bases between. The CDR3 sequence is 16 residues long. Germline CDR1 SQVTM, CDR2 ANQGSEA. The chain's CDR3 is CSATGGDSVLQETQYF. CDR3 DNA: TGCAGCGCCACCGGCGGGGACAGTGTACTCCAAGAGACCCAGTACTTC.

The chain has TRBV11-2 and TRBJ2-7, with D uncertain. The V and J ends lost 0 bases and 2 bases respectively, with 11 bases between them. Looked up from germline, CDR1 is SGHAT and CDR2 is FQNNGV. The CDR3 spans 15 residues. The CDR3 nucleotides are TGTGCCAGCAGCTTAGATCCCCAAACGGCCTACGAGCAGTACTTC. This translates into CASSLDPQTAYEQYF.

The chain combines TRBV7-2 with TRBJ1-5; D gene ambiguous. This CDR3 region has 15 residues. Germline V gene lookup returns CDR1 SGHTA and CDR2 FQGNSA. The V gene lost 1 base and the J gene lost 7 bases, with 14 bases spanning the gap. The chain's CDR3 is CASSLEAGQRQPQHF. The CDR3 DNA reads as TGTGCCAGCAGCTTAGAGGCAGGCCAAAGGCAGCCCCAGCATTTT.

This clone occurred once. This sequence joins TRBV29-1 and TRBJ2-5; D call uncertain. The CDR3 loop spans 12 amino acids. The V and J ends lost 3 bases and 4 bases respectively, with 9 bases between them. Germline V lookup: CDR1 SQVTM, CDR2 ANQGSEA. The CDR3 region has the DNA TGCAGCGTTGACGACGGGTCAGAGACCCAGTACTTC. This gives the protein CSVDDGSETQYF.

The chain joins TRBV30 to TRBJ1-1, with D possibly being TRBD1 (6 bases). CDR3 size: 16 residues. V lost 2 bases, J lost 5 bases, and 21 bases lay in between. Germline CDR1 GTSNPN, CDR2 SVGIG (reference sequence). The DNA for the CDR3 is TGTGCCTGGAGTCCCAATCGGGGGGGCAGGAGAACTGAAGCTTTCTTT. As protein: CAWSPNRGGRRTEAFF. The full variable domain, completed using reference TRBV30 and TRBJ1-1, is SQTIHQWPATLVQPVGSPLSLECTVEGTSNPNLYWYRQAAGRGLQLLFYSVGIGQISSEVPQNLSASRPQDRQFILSSKKLLLSDSGFYLCAWSPNRGGRRTEAFFGQGTRLTVV.

This clone was observed a few times. The genes are TRBV7-2 and TRBJ1-3; 9 nucleotides align to TRBD1. CDR3 length equals 15 residues. The V gene end was trimmed by 5 bases and the J gene end by 4 bases; junction bases not matched to a gene: 6. Germline CDR1 SGHTA, CDR2 FQGNSA. For the CDR3, the DNA is TGTGCCAGCAGCATGGGGACAGGGAAAGGAAACACCATATATTTT. Translating gives CASSMGTGKGNTIYF.

This chain connects TRBV5-1 to TRBJ2-7, with 9 bases fitting TRBD1. V trimming: 4 bases; J trimming: 6 bases; junction bases outside the gene matches: 2. The germline gives CDR1 SGHRS, CDR2 YFSETQ. This CDR3 region has 12 residues. CDR3 loop: CASSGDRVEQYF. In nucleotides, the CDR3 is TGCGCCAGCAGCGGGGACAGGGTCGAGCAGTACTTC.

The chain uses TRBV5-1 and TRBJ2-4; 10 bases agree with TRBD2. The V segment lost 8 bases and the J segment 0 bases; nucleotides outside the gene matches: 5. This CDR3 has 15 amino acids. Germline loops: CDR1 SGHRS, CDR2 YFSETQ. CDR3 sequence (DNA): TGCGCCAGTCGAACTAGCGGGGTAGCCAAAAACATTCAGTACTTC. Translating it yields CASRTSGVAKNIQYF.

This chain joins TRBV4-2 and TRBJ2-3, with 9 bases matching TRBD2. The CDR3 runs to 16 residues. After removal of 2 bases from V and 1 base from J, the junction contained 4 bases not matched to a gene. Germline V CDR1 and CDR2: LGHNA, YNFKEQ. CDR3: CASSQQAGGRTDTQYF. The CDR3 bases are TGTGCCAGCAGCCAACAAGCGGGGGGCCGCACAGATACGCAGTATTTT.

The chain is built from TRBV19 and TRBJ2-5, with D unclear. The CDR3 totals 13 residues. Deletions cut 5 bases from V and 0 bases from J, with 7 bases between. In germline, CDR1 is LNHDA, CDR2 SQIVND (reference sequence). The chain's CDR3 is CASSPEYQETQYF. The CDR3 nucleotides are TGTGCCAGTAGTCCAGAATACCAAGAGACCCAGTACTTC.

The chain uses TRBV5-4 and TRBJ2-3, with 7 bases lining up with TRBD2. Germline-derived CDR1 and CDR2 are SGHNT and YYREEE (reference sequence). V shed 2 bases, J shed 0 bases, and the junction held 6 bases outside the gene matches. This CDR3 has 16 residues. CDR3 coding DNA: TGTGCCAGCAGCTTTCTGAGCGGGGCTAGCACAGATACGCAGTATTTT. Its translation is CASSFLSGASTDTQYF. Full variable domain (remainder filled in from reference TRBV5-4 and TRBJ2-3): ETGVTQSPTHLIKTRGQQVTLRCSSQSGHNTVSWYQQALGQGPQFIFQYYREEENGRGNFPPRFSGLQFPNYSSELNVNALELDDSALYLCASSFLSGASTDTQYFGPGTRLTVL.

The rearrangement uses TRBV28 and TRBJ2-3; D might be TRBD2 (5 bases). CDR1 is MDHEN and CDR2 is SYDVKM in the germline V gene. The CDR3 length is 15 residues. Trimming removed 8 bases from V and 0 bases from J, with 15 bases in between. The CDR3 DNA reads TGTGCCAGCGGGCAACTAGAGATCAGCACAGATACGCAGTATTTT. Protein: CASGQLEISTDTQYF.